This T cell receptor beta chain was obtained from a study of T cells in women clearing cervical HPV infection. Study overall: HLA type could not be excluded as a confounder.

Germline lookup yields CDR1 MNHEY and CDR2 SVGEGT. CDR3 length equals 14 residues. The ends were cut back, 7 bases at V and 3 bases at J, with 13 bases in the middle. Clones were read by immunoSEQ multiplex PCR, and TCRdb kept only the in-frame ones, dropping some. The table for this sample gives roughly 20,000 clones. As for this clone: From the germline J gene comes the end of the CDR3, since the read stops 3 residues before it.

J is TRBJ1-5 and V is TRBV6-2 or TRBV6-3; a possible D gene is TRBD1 (5 bases). The sequencing input was blood buffy coat. This TCR came from a woman aged 18 to 75 with a cervical HPV16 infection that either progressed to CIN3+ or cleared (not recorded which). The CDR3 here is CASTIRGNNQPQHF. The CDR3 bases that were read are TGTGCCAGCACTATAAGGGGAAACAATCAGCCC.